This TCR beta chain appears in the sequencing data of a study of tumor-infiltrating lymphocytes in primary liver carcinoma. The overall study: Samples had roughly 3.5 to 7.13 million productive TCRbeta reads, comparable between tissue types. Overall study findings and caveats: Tumor-adjacent and tumor-blood pairs displayed less overlap than did pairs of tumor regions. Tumor top-250-clone fractions significantly exceeded those of blood (p = 0.039).

The sample holds a few counts of this clonotype. Its matching antigen is unknown. The junction differs from germline at one of its ends, possibly a read error. Germline CDR1 and CDR2: SGHKS and YYEKEE (reference sequence). The CDR3 is 15 amino acids. Synthesis of TCR beta cDNA was carried out from around 540 ng total RNA with a constant-region primer. Slightly modified ARM-PCR, run as three nested multiplex PCR rounds, produced the TCR beta libraries. The first two PCR rounds used TRBV1-TRBV30 forward primers with a C-beta reverse primer, nine to ten cycles each. TCRdb ran MiXCR on the multiplex PCR reads and lists one entry per CDR3 protein. The sample carries 150,000 to 200,000 distinct CDR3 sequences, 65% recorded once. The blood RNA (from unsorted whole blood) was obtained, and germline DNA was also extracted. Collection of 3 to 4 milliliters of peripheral blood took place before surgery.

V usage is TRBV5-5 and J usage is TRBJ1-1; 9 nucleotides line up with TRBD1. The sequence was collected from a woman aged 55-69 years with primary liver carcinoma and hepatitis B virus infection. Material for sequencing was peripheral blood. The CDR3: CASSPPGTGTTEVFF. The CDR3 coding sequence is TGTGCCAGCAGCCCGCCCGGGACAGGGACAACTGAAGTTTTCTTT.